The clone carrying this T cell receptor (beta chain) was found once. As yet, its antigen is unknown. V was clipped by 5 bases and J by 9 bases, with 14 bases between them. Germline values: CDR1 SGHNT, CDR2 YENEEA. This CDR3 has 13 amino acids. These data come from a study of T cell repertoires in cytomegalovirus infection. On the study more broadly: It was recently identified HLA-C-restricted and well-studied HLA-B-restricted CMV epitopes that the study used. It can be stated that public TCR beta signatures indicated CMV infection as well as a matching HLA type.

Notes on the study in general: Adding up the frequency of public TCR beta families identified people who carried CMV plus the relevant HLA. Dominating the ex vivo response were TCR beta clonotypes that were CMV-specific and HLA-C-restricted.

MiXCR, applied by TCRdb to the reads, yields one record per CDR3 protein. The sample lists 700,000 to 850,000 distinct CDR3 sequences; over 25% were seen once. Sequenced here: cultured CD8+ T cells from PBMCs, sampled from culture after CMV antigen stimulation. This clonotype was obtained from a human donor in good health (CMV status not recorded). Some clones in this sample may be carry-over from other donors' samples. This chain connects TRBV11-3 to TRBJ2-1; tentative D call: TRBD2 (7 bases). The chain's CDR3 is CASSPRGGVEQFF. The CDR3 DNA reads TGTGCCAGCAGCCCACGAGGGGGGGTTGAGCAGTTCTTC.